This T cell receptor (beta chain) is drawn from a study of shared clonotypes between healthy human individuals (dated by TCRdb to about 2020). Regarding the research as a whole: The cohort included three men and a couple of women between 18 and 49 years of age. Per donor, leukapheresis produced somewhere between about 0.94 and 9.5 billion PBMCs. The study deeply sequenced blood TCR repertoires of about 5 healthy adults to estimate repertoire size and the extent of clonotype sharing between individuals. For each donor, CD4 naive and CD4 memory were each run on three plates, CD8 naive on two plates, and CD8 memory on one plate. Libraries were prepared and TCR repertoires were sequenced by different laboratories using diverse techniques, in order to increase sequencing depth and limit assay-specific biases.

The donors were healthy, HIV-negative adults with no recently reported acute infections or vaccinations. Every donor was a Caucasian adult living in Nashville, Tennessee, USA. CD8 memory samples were composed of magnetically selected CD45RO+ cells combined with CCR7-negative CD45RA+ effector memory (TemRA) cells. Blood was obtained by leukapheresis, after which PBMCs were separated by Ficoll-Histopaque density gradient centrifugation and cryopreserved in liquid nitrogen vapor phase. Purity and quantity of every magnetically sorted T cell population were checked by analytical flow cytometry. Genomic DNA was isolated from each sorted fraction and quantified by UV absorbance on a Nanodrop 2000c. Overall study outcomes, separate from this receptor: Pairwise subsampling indicated that sequencing depth was expected to affect the degree of clonotype sharing among donors. Because the study included only a small number of donors, the genetic and exposure-history diversity represented was limited. Sampling was restricted to blood, and TCR repertoires in tissues likely differ from the TCR repertoires found in blood. Roughly 5.2% of naive CD4, around 3.6% of naive CD8, roughly 2.5% of memory CD4, and around 0.4% of memory CD8 clonotypes were shared across a handful of donors. Rarefaction of sorted-subset datasets indicated incomplete sequencing despite the large sequencing depth. Larger estimated clonotype richness was generally found for naive subsets than for memory subsets. Compared with non-shared clonotypes, the clonotypes found in all four sorted-subset donors had higher generation probabilities.

Note on this clone: Its antigen is unknown. No base quality values were provided; no much bigger clone lies one nucleotide off.

The germline V gene encodes CDR1 MGHRA and CDR2 YSYEKL. Trimming at the junction amounts to 0 bases on V and 3 bases on J, and the germline ends lie 17 bases apart. The CDR3, cysteine through phenylalanine, is 17 amino acids long. Kept here is only the CDR3 DNA, which spans 51 bases and is read in frame from base 1. Using the deep immunoSEQ assay, multiplex PCR amplified TCR CDR3 regions from genomic DNA. Extracted genomic DNA from each cell subset was distributed evenly across all wells of several immunoSEQ 96-well plates, and each plate was treated as a replicate. For sorted subsets, around 200 ng genomic DNA, equal to some 30,000 T cell genomes, was loaded into each replicate PCR. Purified libraries were quantified with a Qubit 3.0 fluorometer, sized on a Bioanalyzer 2100, and re-quantified with the KAPA Library Quantification kit. Every immunoSEQ 96-well plate was sequenced on a dedicated single-read 150-cycle Illumina NextSeq 550 flow cell. In the original analysis: Because the immunoSEQ output included only junctional sequences and no quality scores, the filtering could not be the same as the filtering used for full-length reads. To assign V/J genes and CDR3, sequences were annotated using PyIR, a Python wrapper for IgBLAST v1.9, with IMGT germline references. Reads with weak V/J assignments (E-value above 1e-6), missing CDR3, stop codons, out-of-frame junctions, or ambiguous translated residues were removed. V3J clonotypes were defined as sequences sharing the same inferred V gene, J gene, and CDR3 amino acid sequence. Percentage overlap between repertoires was computed as shared unique clonotypes divided by the size of the smaller repertoire. Three approaches were used to assess repertoire richness: RTK rarefaction, the Chao1 estimator, and Recon v2.1 estimates of unobserved clonotypes. Generation probabilities were computed with OLGA for all TCRbeta clonotypes obtained by the gDNA method from several donors. Entries here come from immuneACCESS through TCRdb and include only in-frame sequences with V and J called. Some clones fail to appear in such tables; in the studies checked, an unresolved V gene covers under half of the shortfall, and the cause of the remainder is unknown. The V and J calls and the clone size are those of that table, but D and trimming were determined from the DNA. This sample holds a few hundred thousand clones; 87% were observed only once. The ten largest clones add up to roughly 15% of the sample.

The TCR sequence derives from a man between 18 and 29 years old in good health. The rearranged segments are TRBV4-1 and TRBJ1-1; the D gene identity is not certain. The specimen sequenced was memory CD8+ T cells sorted from blood. According to the study, the label for this sample's cell subset or site signals: CD45RO+ cells pooled with CCR7-negative TemRA cells. The CDR3 loop reads CASSQDHWGNGDTEAFF. The DNA reads TGCGCCAGCAGCCAAGATCATTGGGGAAACGGGGACACTGAAGCTTTCTTT.